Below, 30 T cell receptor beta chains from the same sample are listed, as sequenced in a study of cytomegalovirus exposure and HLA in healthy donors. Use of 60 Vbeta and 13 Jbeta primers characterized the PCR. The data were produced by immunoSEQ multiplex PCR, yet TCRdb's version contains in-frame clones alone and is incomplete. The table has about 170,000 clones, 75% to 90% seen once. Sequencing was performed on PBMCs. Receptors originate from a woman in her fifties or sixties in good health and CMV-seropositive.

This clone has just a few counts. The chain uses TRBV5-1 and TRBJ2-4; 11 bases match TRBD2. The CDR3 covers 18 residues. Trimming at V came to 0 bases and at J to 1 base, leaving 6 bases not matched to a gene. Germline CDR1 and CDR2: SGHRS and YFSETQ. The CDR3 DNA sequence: TGCGCCAGCAGCTTGGGGATAGCGGGAGGGCCTGCCAAAAACATTCAGTACTTC. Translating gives CASSLGIAGGPAKNIQYF.

The CDR3 DNA is TGTGCCAGCAGTGGCGGACAGGGGGCAGATACGCAGTATTTT. Translating it yields CASSGGQGADTQYF. V and J are TRBV27 and TRBJ2-3, with TRBD1 matching 10 bases. The V gene's germline CDR1 is MNHEY and CDR2 SMNVEV (reference sequence). CDR3 length equals 14 residues. V shed 5 bases, J shed 4 bases, and the junction held 3 bases outside the gene matches.

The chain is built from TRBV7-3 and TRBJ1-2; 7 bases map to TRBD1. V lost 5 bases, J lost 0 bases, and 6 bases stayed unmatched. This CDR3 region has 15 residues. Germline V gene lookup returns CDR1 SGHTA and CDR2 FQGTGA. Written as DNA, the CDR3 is TGTGCCAGCAGCCCCACAGGGGTAGCTAACTATGGCTACACCTTC. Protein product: CASSPTGVANYGYTF. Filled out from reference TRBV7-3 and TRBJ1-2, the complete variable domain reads GAGVSQTPSNKVTEKGKYVELRCDPISGHTALYWYRQSLGQGPEFLIYFQGTGAADDSGLPNDRFFAVRPEGSVSTLKIQRTERGDSAVYLCASSPTGVANYGYTFGSGTRLTVV.

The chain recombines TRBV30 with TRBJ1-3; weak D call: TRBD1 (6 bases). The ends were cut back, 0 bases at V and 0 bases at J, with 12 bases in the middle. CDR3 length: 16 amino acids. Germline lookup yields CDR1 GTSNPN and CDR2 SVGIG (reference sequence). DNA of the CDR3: TGTGCCTGGAGTGTTGGGAGGGGGGACTCTGGAAACACCATATATTTT. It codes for CAWSVGRGDSGNTIYF. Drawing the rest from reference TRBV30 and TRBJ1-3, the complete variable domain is SQTIHQWPATLVQPVGSPLSLECTVEGTSNPNLYWYRQAAGRGLQLLFYSVGIGQISSEVPQNLSASRPQDRQFILSSKKLLLSDSGFYLCAWSVGRGDSGNTIYFGEGSWLTVV.

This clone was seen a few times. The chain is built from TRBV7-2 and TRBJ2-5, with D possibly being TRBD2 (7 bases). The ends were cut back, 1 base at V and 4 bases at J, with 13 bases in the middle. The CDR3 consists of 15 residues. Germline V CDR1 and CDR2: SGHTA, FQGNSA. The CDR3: CASSLVGGAPETQYF. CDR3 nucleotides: TGTGCCAGCAGCTTAGTGGGGGGGGCGCCAGAGACCCAGTACTTC.

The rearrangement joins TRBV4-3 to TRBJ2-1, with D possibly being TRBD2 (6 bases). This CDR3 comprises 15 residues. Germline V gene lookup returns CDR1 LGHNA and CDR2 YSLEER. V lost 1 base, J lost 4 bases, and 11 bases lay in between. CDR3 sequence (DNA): TGCGCCAGCAGCCAAGGCGGGGACCCATACAATGAGCAGTTCTTC. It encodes CASSQGGDPYNEQFF.

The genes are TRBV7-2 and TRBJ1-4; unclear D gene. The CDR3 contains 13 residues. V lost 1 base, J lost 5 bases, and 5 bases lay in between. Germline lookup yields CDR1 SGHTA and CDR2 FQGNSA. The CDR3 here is CASSLGENEKLFF. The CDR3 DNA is TGTGCCAGCAGCTTAGGAGAAAATGAAAAACTGTTTTTT. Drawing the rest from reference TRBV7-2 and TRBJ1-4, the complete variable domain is GAGVSQSPSNKVTEKGKDVELRCDPISGHTALYWYRQSLGQGLEFLIYFQGNSAPDKSGLPSDRFSAERTGGSVSTLTIQRTQQEDSAVYLCASSLGENEKLFFGSGTQLSVL.

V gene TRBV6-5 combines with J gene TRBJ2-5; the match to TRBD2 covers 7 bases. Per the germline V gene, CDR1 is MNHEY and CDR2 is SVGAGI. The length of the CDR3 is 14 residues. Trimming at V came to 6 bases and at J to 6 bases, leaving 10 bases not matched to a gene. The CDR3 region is CASSSGGSVKTQYF. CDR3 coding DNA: TGTGCCAGCAGCTCCGGGGGGAGCGTAAAGACCCAGTACTTC.

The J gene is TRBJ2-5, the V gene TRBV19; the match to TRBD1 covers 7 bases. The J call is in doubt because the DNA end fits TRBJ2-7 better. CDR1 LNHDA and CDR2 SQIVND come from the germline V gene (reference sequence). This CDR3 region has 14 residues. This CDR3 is CASSGTDSSYEQYF. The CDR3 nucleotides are TGTGCCAGTTCCGGGACAGACTCCTCCTACGAGCAGTACTTC.

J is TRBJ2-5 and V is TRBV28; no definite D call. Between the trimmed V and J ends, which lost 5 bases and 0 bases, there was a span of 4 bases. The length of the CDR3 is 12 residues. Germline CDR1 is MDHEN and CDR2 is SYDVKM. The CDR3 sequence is CASSPYQETQYF. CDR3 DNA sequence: TGTGCCAGCAGTCCATACCAAGAGACCCAGTACTTC.

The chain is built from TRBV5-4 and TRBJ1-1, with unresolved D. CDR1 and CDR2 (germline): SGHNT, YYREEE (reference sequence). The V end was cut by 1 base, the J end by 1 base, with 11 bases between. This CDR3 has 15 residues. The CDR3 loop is CASSLSGRKNTEAFF. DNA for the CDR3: TGTGCCAGCAGCTTGAGTGGTAGAAAGAACACTGAAGCTTTCTTT.

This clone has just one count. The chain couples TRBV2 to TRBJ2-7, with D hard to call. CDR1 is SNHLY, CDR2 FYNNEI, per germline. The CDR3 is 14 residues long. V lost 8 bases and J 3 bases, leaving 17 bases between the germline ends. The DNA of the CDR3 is TGTGCCAGCCTCTTTAGCCTCTCTCTCTACGAGCAGTACTTC. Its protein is CASLFSLSLYEQYF. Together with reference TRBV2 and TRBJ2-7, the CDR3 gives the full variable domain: EPEVTQTPSHQVTQMGQEVILRCVPISNHLYFYWYRQILGQKVEFLVSFYNNEISEKSEIFDDQFSVERPDGSNFTLKIRSTKLEDSAMYFCASLFSLSLYEQYFGPGTRLTVT.

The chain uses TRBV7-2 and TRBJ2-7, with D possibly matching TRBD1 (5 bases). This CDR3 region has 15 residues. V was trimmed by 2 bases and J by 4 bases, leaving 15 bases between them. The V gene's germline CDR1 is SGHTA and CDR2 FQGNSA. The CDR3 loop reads CASSLRQGMEYEQYF. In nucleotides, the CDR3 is TGTGCCAGCAGCTTACGCCAGGGCATGGAATACGAGCAGTACTTC.

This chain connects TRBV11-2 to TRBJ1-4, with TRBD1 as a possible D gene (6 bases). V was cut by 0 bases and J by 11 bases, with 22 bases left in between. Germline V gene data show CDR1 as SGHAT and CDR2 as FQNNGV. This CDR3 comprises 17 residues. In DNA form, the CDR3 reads TGTGCCAGCAGCTTAGATATTAAGGGACATATTCTTGGTAAACTGTTTTTT. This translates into CASSLDIKGHILGKLFF.

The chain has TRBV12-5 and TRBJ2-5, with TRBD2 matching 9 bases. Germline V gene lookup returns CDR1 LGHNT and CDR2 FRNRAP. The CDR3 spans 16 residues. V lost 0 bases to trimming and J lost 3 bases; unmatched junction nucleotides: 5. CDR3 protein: CASGLVGTSREETQYF. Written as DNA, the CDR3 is TGTGCTAGTGGTTTGGTAGGGACTAGCCGCGAAGAGACCCAGTACTTC. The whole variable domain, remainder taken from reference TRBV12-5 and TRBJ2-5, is DARVTQTPRHKVTEMGQEVTMRCQPILGHNTVFWYRQTMMQGLELLAYFRNRAPLDDSGMPKDRFSAEMPDATLATLKIQPSEPRDSAVYFCASGLVGTSREETQYFGPGTRLLVL.

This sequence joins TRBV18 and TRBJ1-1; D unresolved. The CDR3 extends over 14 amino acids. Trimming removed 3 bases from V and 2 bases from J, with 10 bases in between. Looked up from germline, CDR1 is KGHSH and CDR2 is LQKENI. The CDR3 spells CASSPKSGNTEAFF. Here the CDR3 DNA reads TGTGCCAGCTCACCTAAGTCGGGAAACACTGAAGCTTTCTTT. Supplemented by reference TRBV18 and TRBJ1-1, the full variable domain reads NAGVMQNPRHLVRRRGQEARLRCSPMKGHSHVYWYRQLPEEGLKFMVYLQKENIIDESGMPKERFSAEFPKEGPSILRIQQVVRGDSAAYFCASSPKSGNTEAFFGQGTRLTVV.

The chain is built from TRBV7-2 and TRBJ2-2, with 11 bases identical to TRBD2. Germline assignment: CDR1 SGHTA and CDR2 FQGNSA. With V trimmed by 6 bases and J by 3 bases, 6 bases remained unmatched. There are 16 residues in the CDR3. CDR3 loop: CASSFIAGGHTGELFF. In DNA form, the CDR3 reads TGTGCCAGCAGTTTCATAGCGGGGGGGCACACCGGGGAGCTGTTTTTT.

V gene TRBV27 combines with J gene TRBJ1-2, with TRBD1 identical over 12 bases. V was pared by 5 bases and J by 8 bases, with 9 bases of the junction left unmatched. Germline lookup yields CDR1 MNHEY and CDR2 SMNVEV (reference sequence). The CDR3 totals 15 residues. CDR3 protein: CASSPRDRGHRGYTF. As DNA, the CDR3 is TGTGCCAGCAGTCCCCGGGACAGGGGGCATCGGGGCTACACCTTC.

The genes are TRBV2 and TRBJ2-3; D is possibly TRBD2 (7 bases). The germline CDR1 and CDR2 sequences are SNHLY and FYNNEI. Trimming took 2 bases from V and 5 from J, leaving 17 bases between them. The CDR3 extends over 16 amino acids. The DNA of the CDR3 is TGTGCCAGCAGTGAATATCGGGGGGCGGTCGGAGATACGCAGTATTTT. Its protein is CASSEYRGAVGDTQYF.

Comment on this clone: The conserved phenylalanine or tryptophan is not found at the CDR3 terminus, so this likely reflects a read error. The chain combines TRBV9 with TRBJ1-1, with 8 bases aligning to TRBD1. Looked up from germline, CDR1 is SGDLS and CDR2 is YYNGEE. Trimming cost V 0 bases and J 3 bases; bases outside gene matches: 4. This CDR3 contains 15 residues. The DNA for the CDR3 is TGTGCCAGCAGCGTAGAACAGGGGGGGTACACTGAAGCTTTCTCT. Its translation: CASSVEQGGYTEAFS.

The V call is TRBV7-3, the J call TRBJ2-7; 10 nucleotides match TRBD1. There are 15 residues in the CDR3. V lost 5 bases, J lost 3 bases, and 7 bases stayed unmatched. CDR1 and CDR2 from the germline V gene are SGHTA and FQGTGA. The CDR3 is CASSQTGGAFYEQYF. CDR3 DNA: TGTGCCAGCAGCCAGACAGGGGGCGCGTTCTACGAGCAGTACTTC.

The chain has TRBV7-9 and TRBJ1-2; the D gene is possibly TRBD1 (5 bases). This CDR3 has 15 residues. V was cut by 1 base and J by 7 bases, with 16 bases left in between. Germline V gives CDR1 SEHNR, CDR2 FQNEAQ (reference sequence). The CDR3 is CASSLEGHPKGGYTF. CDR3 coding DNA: TGTGCCAGCAGCTTAGAAGGACACCCTAAAGGTGGCTACACCTTC.

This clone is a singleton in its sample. The CDR3 is CASSYSGGNQPQHF. In DNA form, the CDR3 reads TGTGCCAGTAGTTACTCAGGTGGCAATCAGCCCCAGCATTTT. The chain recombines TRBV19 with TRBJ1-5, with D hard to call. Trimming took 5 bases from V and 2 from J, leaving 10 bases between them. Looked up from germline, CDR1 is LNHDA and CDR2 is SQIVND (reference sequence). This CDR3 is built from 14 residues. Together with reference TRBV19 and TRBJ1-5, the CDR3 gives the full variable domain: DGGITQSPKYLFRKEGQNVTLSCEQNLNHDAMYWYRQDPGQGLRLIYYSQIVNDFQKGDIAEGYSVSREKKESFPLTVTSAQKNPTAFYLCASSYSGGNQPQHFGDGTRLSIL.

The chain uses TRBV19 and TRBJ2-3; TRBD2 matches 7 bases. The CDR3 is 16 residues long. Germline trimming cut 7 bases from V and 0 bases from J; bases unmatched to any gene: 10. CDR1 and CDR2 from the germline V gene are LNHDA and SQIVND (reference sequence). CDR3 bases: TGTGCCAGTAAGTGGGACGCGGGAGAGAGCACAGATACGCAGTATTTT. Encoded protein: CASKWDAGESTDTQYF.

CDR3 in amino acids: CASSQGARGQNGYTF. The CDR3 nucleotides read TGTGCCAGTAGCCAGGGCGCCAGGGGGCAGAATGGCTACACCTTC. This chain joins TRBV19 and TRBJ1-2; 8 bases fit TRBD1. CDR3 length: 15 amino acids. V dropped 6 bases and J dropped 6; count of bases not matched to a gene: 12. The germline V gene has CDR1 LNHDA and CDR2 SQIVND (reference sequence). The variable domain in full, with the rest retrieved from reference TRBV19 and TRBJ1-2, is DGGITQSPKYLFRKEGQNVTLSCEQNLNHDAMYWYRQDPGQGLRLIYYSQIVNDFQKGDIAEGYSVSREKKESFPLTVTSAQKNPTAFYLCASSQGARGQNGYTFGSGTRLTVV.

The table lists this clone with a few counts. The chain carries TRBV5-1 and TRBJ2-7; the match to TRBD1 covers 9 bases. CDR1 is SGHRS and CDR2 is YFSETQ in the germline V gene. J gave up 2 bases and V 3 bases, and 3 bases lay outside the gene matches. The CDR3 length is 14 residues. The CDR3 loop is CASSWGQGAYEQYF. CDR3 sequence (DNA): TGCGCCAGCAGCTGGGGACAGGGAGCCTACGAGCAGTACTTC.

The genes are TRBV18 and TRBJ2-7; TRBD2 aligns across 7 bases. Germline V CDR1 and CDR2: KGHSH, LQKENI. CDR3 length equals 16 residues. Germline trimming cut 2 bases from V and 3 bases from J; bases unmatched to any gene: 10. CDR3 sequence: CASSPSGGLASYEQYF. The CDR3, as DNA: TGTGCCAGCTCACCATCGGGAGGCCTAGCAAGCTACGAGCAGTACTTC. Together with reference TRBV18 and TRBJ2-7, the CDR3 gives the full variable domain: NAGVMQNPRHLVRRRGQEARLRCSPMKGHSHVYWYRQLPEEGLKFMVYLQKENIIDESGMPKERFSAEFPKEGPSILRIQQVVRGDSAAYFCASSPSGGLASYEQYFGPGTRLTVT.

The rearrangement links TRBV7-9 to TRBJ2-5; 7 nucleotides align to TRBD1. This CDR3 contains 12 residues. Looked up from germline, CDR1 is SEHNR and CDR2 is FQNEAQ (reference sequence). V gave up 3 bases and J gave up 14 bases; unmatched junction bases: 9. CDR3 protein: CASSFVRDRYYF. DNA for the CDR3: TGTGCCAGCAGCTTTGTCCGGGACAGATATTACTTC. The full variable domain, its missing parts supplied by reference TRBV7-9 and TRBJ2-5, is DTGVSQNPRHKITKRGQNVTFRCDPISEHNRLYWYRQTLGQGPEFLTYFQNEAQLEKSRLLSDRFSAERPKGSFSTLEIQRTEQGDSAMYLCASSFVRDRYYFGPGTRLLVL.

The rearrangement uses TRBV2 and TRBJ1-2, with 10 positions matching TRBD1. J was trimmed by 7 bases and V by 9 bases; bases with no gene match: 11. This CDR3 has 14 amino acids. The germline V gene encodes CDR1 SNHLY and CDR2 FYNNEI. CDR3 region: CARLLGQGFSGYTF. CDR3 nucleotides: TGTGCCAGACTACTGGGACAGGGGTTCTCTGGCTACACCTTC.

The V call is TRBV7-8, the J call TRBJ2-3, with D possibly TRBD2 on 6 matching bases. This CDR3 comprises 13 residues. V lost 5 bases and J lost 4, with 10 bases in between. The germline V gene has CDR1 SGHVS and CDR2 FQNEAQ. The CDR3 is CASSRDFPDTQYF. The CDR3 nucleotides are TGTGCCAGCAGCCGGGACTTTCCAGATACGCAGTATTTT.